This TCR beta chain was recovered during a study of cytomegalovirus exposure and HLA in healthy donors. In the PCR, 60 Vbeta and 13 Jbeta primers were used. Using immunoSEQ multiplex PCR, the repertoire was profiled, and TCRdb retains in-frame clones only, with some absent. Found here are tens of thousands of clones, around 70% of them singletons; the top ten hold 3.4%. V was pared by 1 base and J by 8 bases, with 1 base of the junction left unmatched. Per the germline V gene, CDR1 is GTSNPN and CDR2 is SVGIG (reference sequence). CDR3 length: 13 residues. Sequences were obtained from PBMCs. The clonotype originates from a woman between 25 and 40 years old in good health and CMV-seronegative. The V and J genes are TRBV30 and TRBJ1-6; the match to TRBD1 covers 8 bases. CDR3 nucleotide sequence: TGTGCCTGGAGTGAACAGGGGGATTCACCCCTCCACTTT. As protein: CAWSEQGDSPLHF.